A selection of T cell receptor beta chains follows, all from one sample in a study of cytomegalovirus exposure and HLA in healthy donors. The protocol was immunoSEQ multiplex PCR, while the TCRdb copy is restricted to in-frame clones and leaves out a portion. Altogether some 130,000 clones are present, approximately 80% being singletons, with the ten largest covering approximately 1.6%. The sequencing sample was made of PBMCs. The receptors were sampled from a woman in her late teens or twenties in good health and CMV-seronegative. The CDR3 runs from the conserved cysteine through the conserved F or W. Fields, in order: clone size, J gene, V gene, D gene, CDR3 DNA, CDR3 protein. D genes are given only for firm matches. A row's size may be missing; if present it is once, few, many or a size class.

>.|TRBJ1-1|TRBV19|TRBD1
TGTGCCAGTAGTACCCGGACAGGGCGGAACACTGAAGCTTTCTTT
CASSTRTGRNTEAFF
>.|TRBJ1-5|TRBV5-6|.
TGTGCCAGCAGTTCTCTCAGGGGAAATCAGCCCCAGCATTTT
CASSSLRGNQPQHF
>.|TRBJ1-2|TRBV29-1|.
TGCAGCGTCCTTATGCAGGGCTCCTATGGCTACACCTTC
CSVLMQGSYGYTF
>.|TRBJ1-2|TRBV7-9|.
TGTGCCAGCAGCCTTCCGGGAGCCTATGGCTACACCTTC
CASSLPGAYGYTF
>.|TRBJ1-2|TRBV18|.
TGTGCCAGCTCACCCCTACAGAGAACTAACTATGGCTACACCTTC
CASSPLQRTNYGYTF
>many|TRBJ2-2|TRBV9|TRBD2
TGTGCCAGCAGCGCGCTAGCGGAGAACACCGGGGAGCTGTTTTTT
CASSALAENTGELFF
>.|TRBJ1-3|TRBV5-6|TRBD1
TGTGCCAGCAGCTGGGGGACAGGGGACTCTGGAAACACCATATATTTT
CASSWGTGDSGNTIYF
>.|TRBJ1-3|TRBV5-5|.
TGTGCCAGCAGCTTTTCGGCAGGGGTTGGAAACACCATATATTTT
CASSFSAGVGNTIYF
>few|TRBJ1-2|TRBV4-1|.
TGCGCCAGCAGCCAAGATAATACGGTTCATGGCTACACCTTC
CASSQDNTVHGYTF
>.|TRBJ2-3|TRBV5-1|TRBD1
TGCGCCAGCAGCTTGCAACCAGGGGGCAGCACAGATACGCAGTATTTT
CASSLQPGGSTDTQYF
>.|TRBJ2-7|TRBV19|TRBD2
TGTGCCAGTAGTATAGATATGGCTAGCGGACTATACGAGCAGTACTTC
CASSIDMASGLYEQYF
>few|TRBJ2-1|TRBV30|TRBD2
TGTGCCTGGAGTCCGGGACTAGCGGTAGTAGATAATGAGCAGTTCTTC
CAWSPGLAVVDNEQFF
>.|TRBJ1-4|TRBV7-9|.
TGTGCCAGCAGCTTAGATGGGGCTTCTAATGAAAAACTGTTTTTT
CASSLDGASNEKLFF
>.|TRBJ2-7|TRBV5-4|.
TGTGCCAGCAGCTCTACAGGTTCCGAGCAGTACTTC
CASSSTGSEQYF
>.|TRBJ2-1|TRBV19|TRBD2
TGTGCCAGTAGTATCACTAGCGGGAGGTATAGCAATGAGCAGTTCTTC
CASSITSGRYSNEQFF
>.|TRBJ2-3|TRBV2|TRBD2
TGTGCCAGCAGTATATCACTAGCGGGGTTCACAGATACGCAGTATTTT
CASSISLAGFTDTQYF
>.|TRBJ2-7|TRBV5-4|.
TGTGCCAGCAGCTCGACCGGGAGCTACGAGCAGTACTTC
CASSSTGSYEQYF
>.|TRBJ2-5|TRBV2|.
TGTGCCAGCCAACAAGAGACCCAGTACTTC
CASQQETQYF
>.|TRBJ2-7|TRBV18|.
TGTGCCAGCTCACTAGAGACTATCTACGAGCAGTACTTC
CASSLETIYEQYF
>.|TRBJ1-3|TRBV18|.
TGTGCCAGCTCAATCGCGGGAAACACCATATATTTT
CASSIAGNTIYF
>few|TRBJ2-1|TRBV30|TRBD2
TGTGCCTGGAGTGTATTAGCGGGAGACTACAATGAGCAGTTCTTC
CAWSVLAGDYNEQFF
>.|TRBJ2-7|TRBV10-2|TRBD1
TGCGCCAGTGGGACGGGACAGGGTTACTACGAGCAGTACTTC
CASGTGQGYYEQYF
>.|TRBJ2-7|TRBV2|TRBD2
TGTGCCTTAGGTGCGGGGGGGGACCCCTACGAGCAGTACTTC
CALGAGGDPYEQYF
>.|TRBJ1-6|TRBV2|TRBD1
TGTGCCAGCCGGTCCGGGCGACAGGGCTTCTATTCACCCCTCCACTTT
CASRSGRQGFYSPLHF
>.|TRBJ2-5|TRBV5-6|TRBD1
TGTGCCAGCAGCTTGCCGGGACAGGGGGCTATAGAGACCCAGTACTTC
CASSLPGQGAIETQYF
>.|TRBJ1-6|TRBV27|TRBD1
TGTGCCAGCAGTTTGGGACAGGGGTATCGTTCACCCCTCCACTTT
CASSLGQGYRSPLHF
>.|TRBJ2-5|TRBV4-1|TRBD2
TGCGCCAGCAGCCAGACTAGCACCAAAGAGACCCAGTACTTC
CASSQTSTKETQYF
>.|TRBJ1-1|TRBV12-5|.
TGTGCTAGTGCTTTGGACGGCACTGAAGCTTTCTTT
CASALDGTEAFF
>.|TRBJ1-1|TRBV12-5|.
TGTGCTAGTGGGGGGAGGGGGGAAGCTTTCTTT
CASGGRGEAFF
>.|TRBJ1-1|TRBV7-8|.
TGTGCCAGCAGCTTAGGGCAGGGCACTGAAGCTTTCTTT
CASSLGQGTEAFF
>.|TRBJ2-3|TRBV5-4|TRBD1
TGTGCCAGCGGAGAGATAGGACAGGCCGGGCCGGGAGATACGCAGTATTTT
CASGEIGQAGPGDTQYF
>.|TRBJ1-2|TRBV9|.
TGTGCCAGCAGCTACCCCGGGGGGAACTATGGCTACACCTTC
CASSYPGGNYGYTF
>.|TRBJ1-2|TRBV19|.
TGTGCCAGTAGTATCAGGGTCGTTAACTATGGCTACACCTTC
CASSIRVVNYGYTF
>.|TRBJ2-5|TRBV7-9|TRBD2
TGTGCCAGCAGCTTATTGGGGGGGCAAGAGACCCAGTACTTC
CASSLLGGQETQYF
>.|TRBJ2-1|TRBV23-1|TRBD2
TGCGCCAGCAGTCTAGCGGGATTCCCCTACAATGAGCAGTTCTTC
CASSLAGFPYNEQFF
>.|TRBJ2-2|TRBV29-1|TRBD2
TGCAGCGTTGGAGCGGGACGACCCGGGGAGCTGTTTTTT
CSVGAGRPGELFF
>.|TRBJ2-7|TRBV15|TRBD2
TGTGCCACCAGCAGAGATCTCGGGAGGATTTACGAGCAGTACTTC
CATSRDLGRIYEQYF
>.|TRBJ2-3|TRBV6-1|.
TGTGCCGCCACTATGGGGGCCGGTAGCACAGATACGCAGTATTTT
CAATMGAGSTDTQYF
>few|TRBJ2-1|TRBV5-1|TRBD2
TGCGCCAGCAGCTTTATGGGACTAGCGGGCGTCTACAATGAGCAGTTCTTC
CASSFMGLAGVYNEQFF
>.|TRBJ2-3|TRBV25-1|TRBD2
TGTGCCAGCAGGGGACTAGCGGGGCGCACAGATACGCAGTATTTT
CASRGLAGRTDTQYF